This T cell receptor beta chain was captured in a study of OX40 agonist ivuxolimab in advanced cancers. Turning to the study itself: The patients' treatment was ivuxolimab, an agonistic anti-OX40 (CD134) antibody. Study-wide findings and caveats: Within 6 weeks, CD4+ and CD8+ blood T cells expanded clonally at 0.1 to 3.0 mg/kg. Relatively little clonal expansion, among the lowest observed, appeared in partial responders at 0.1-3.0 mg/kg.

Some clones are missing from TCRdb's copy, which holds only in-frame ones; the method was immunoSEQ multiplex PCR. The sample holds about 59,000 clones; 82% are singletons and the top ten take around 0.47%. Blood sampling took place at baseline, cycle 4 day 1, and cycle 7 day 1. Germline-derived CDR1 and CDR2 are SGHVS and FQNEAQ. CDR3 length: 17 amino acids. Trimming cost V 5 bases and J 1 base, with 20 bases left between them. Notes on this clone: Its specificity is not known.

The sample consisted of CD4+ or CD8+ T cells sorted from blood, taken in a trial of the OX40 agonist ivuxolimab. The chain is built from TRBV7-8 and TRBJ1-1, with D possibly matching TRBD1 (6 bases). This TCR derives from an adult with an advanced solid tumor such as melanoma, head and neck, liver or kidney cancer. CDR3 coding DNA: TGTGCCAGCAGCCCCCCTACGGCGGGACACAGGAACACTGAAGCTTTCTTT. Translation gives CASSPPTAGHRNTEAFF.